The clone carrying this T cell receptor (beta chain) has only a few counts. In Seattle, patients joined the study during active infection and were tracked longitudinally. J was trimmed by 4 bases and V by 5 bases; bases with no gene match: 4. Germline V gene data show CDR1 as LNHNV and CDR2 as YYDKDF (reference sequence). The CDR3 is made up of 15 amino acids. This sample stems from a study of blood T cell repertoires in COVID-19. About the study: Sites in the United States, Italy and Spain provided acute and convalescent COVID-19 samples. T cells, B-cell-depleted T cells, or PBMCs supplied cDNA or gDNA.

Original methodology: Using reference gene primer amplification, nucleated cell counts were estimated. This table comes from immunoSEQ multiplex PCR, and its TCRdb copy is limited to in-frame clones, with some not included. The V and J calls and the clone size are those of that table, but D and trimming were determined from the DNA. Of about 170,000 clones listed, roughly 91% are singletons. This TCR derives from a man between 18 and 29 years old with COVID-19, enrolled during active disease. The chain uses TRBV15 and TRBJ2-7; the match to TRBD2 covers 14 bases. The sample was peripheral blood. As DNA, the CDR3 is TGTGCCACCAGCGTTGGGACTAGCGGGAGTTACGAGCAGTACTTC. It translates to CATSVGTSGSYEQYF.